This TCR delta chain was retrieved from a study of Vδ1+ human thymocytes. Overall study results and limits: Thymic TRG and TRD repertoires appeared highly polyclonal, with Gaussian CDR3 length distributions. About 20% of thymic delta-chain sequences were Vdelta2, with few Vdelta3, unlike blood Vdelta1+ controls. Bulk data may be misread because of unexpected Vdelta2 sequences.

The template was reverse-transcribed extracted RNA. Pooled V-gene forward primers with one constant-region reverse primer generated the CDR3 amplicons by multiplex PCR. TCRdb repeated clone calling on the multiplex PCR reads with CATT. This table has approximately 19,000 delta-chain clones, over 7% appearing once. Concerning this clone itself: Its specificity is unknown.

CDR3 length: 22 residues. Germline lookup yields CDR1 TSWWSYY and CDR2 QGS. V lost 0 bases, J lost 0 bases, and 19 bases stayed unmatched. Sorted Vdelta1+ thymocytes were about 97% to 99.6% pure. The sample taken for sequencing was Vdelta1+ gamma-delta thymocytes from the thymus. The subset is: FACS-sorted CD3+ TCRalphabeta- TCRVdelta1+ TCRVdelta2- thymocytes. The receptor comes from a child under two years old who had congenital heart surgery. This chain uses TRDV1 with TRDJ1; TRDD3 matches 10 bases. The CDR3 DNA reads as TGTGCTCTTGGGGAACTTTCCTGGTTTGGGGGATACCGAAAGGGGTACACCGATAAACTCATCTTT. It yields the protein CALGELSWFGGYRKGYTDKLIF.